These 24 T cell receptor beta chains share one sample of origin, sequenced in a study of blood T cell repertoires in COVID-19 (TCRdb year 2020). The protocol used for the library was the immunoSEQ multiplex PCR assay. TCRdb re-hosts the immuneACCESS table, in-frame sequences only. Its copies lack some clones; in the studies checked, an unresolved V gene accounts for under half of them, and the cause for the rest is not known. A total of roughly 140,000 clones appear in this sample, around four fifths of them only once. About 6.1% of the sample lies in the top ten. The sequencing sample was made of PBMCs or T cells enriched from blood (not recorded which). These receptors all come from a woman aged 40-49 years who had recovered from COVID-19.

The rearrangement joins TRBV11-2 to TRBJ2-7; D may be TRBD1 (6 bases). The CDR3 contains 12 residues. Germline loops: CDR1 SGHAT, CDR2 FQNNGV. V was trimmed by 5 bases and J by 7 bases, leaving 12 bases between them. CDR3 loop: CASSHRAQEQYF. CDR3 bases: TGTGCCAGCAGCCACAGGGCTCAAGAGCAGTACTTC. The full variable domain, its missing parts supplied by reference TRBV11-2 and TRBJ2-7, is EAGVAQSPRYKIIEKRQSVAFWCNPISGHATLYWYQQILGQGPKLLIQFQNNGVVDDSQLPKDRFSAERLKGVDSTLKIQPAKLEDSAVYLCASSHRAQEQYFGPGTRLTVT.

The chain links TRBV9 to TRBJ2-2, with D tentatively TRBD1 (8 bases). This CDR3 region has 14 residues. The ends were cut back, 3 bases at V and 4 bases at J, with 10 bases in the middle. Germline V lookup: CDR1 SGDLS, CDR2 YYNGEE. The CDR3 region has the DNA TGTGCCAGCAGCGACAGGGGGGGCACCGGGGAGCTGTTTTTT. This sequence encodes CASSDRGGTGELFF.

The V gene is TRBV18, the J gene TRBJ2-2; perhaps TRBD2 as D (5 bases). The germline V and J ends were trimmed by 8 bases and 3 bases, with 7 bases remaining between them. This CDR3 is 12 amino acids long. Germline values: CDR1 KGHSH, CDR2 LQKENI. The CDR3 loop reads CASRRDTGELFF. CDR3 nucleotide sequence: TGTGCCAGCCGGCGGGACACCGGGGAGCTGTTTTTT.

The rearrangement joins TRBV2 to TRBJ1-1; D unresolved. Germline CDR1 is SNHLY and CDR2 is FYNNEI. The V and J ends lost 6 bases and 3 bases respectively, with 11 bases between them. The CDR3 has 13 residues. In DNA form, the CDR3 reads TGTGCCAGCAGATCACAGCCGCACACTGAAGCTTTCTTT. Translating it yields CASRSQPHTEAFF.

This chain links TRBV3-1 (or the pseudogene TRBV3-2) with TRBJ1-1, with TRBD1 as a possible D gene (5 bases). V was trimmed by 1 base and J by 1 base, leaving 10 bases between them. CDR3 length: 15 amino acids. Germline V gives CDR1 LGHDT, CDR2 YNNKEL (reference sequence). In DNA form, the CDR3 reads TGTGCCAGCAGCCAAGGCCCTCAGGGGAACACTGAAGCTTTCTTT. Translating it yields CASSQGPQGNTEAFF.

J is TRBJ2-3 and V is TRBV28, with 12 bases matching TRBD2. V trimming: 4 bases; J trimming: 5 bases; junction bases outside the gene matches: 1. Germline CDR1 reads MDHEN; CDR2 reads SYDVKM. This CDR3 region has 14 residues. The CDR3 DNA sequence: TGTGCCAGCAGTTCTAGCGGGAGGGAAGATACGCAGTATTTT. It encodes CASSSSGREDTQYF.

Only a few counts were recorded for this clone. The chain combines TRBV27 with TRBJ1-5; no firm D call. Germline loops: CDR1 MNHEY, CDR2 SMNVEV (reference sequence). V lost 3 bases and J lost 1, with 7 bases in between. The CDR3 has 14 residues. The CDR3 DNA is TGTGCCAGCAGTTTCGGCAGGAGCAATCAGCCCCAGCATTTT. It yields the protein CASSFGRSNQPQHF.

This clone was counted once. The CDR3 DNA is TGTGCCAGCAGTGTGGGTCCCCTAGGCGGGGCGAACACCGGGGAGCTGTTTTTT. Protein: CASSVGPLGGANTGELFF. V usage is TRBV2 and J usage is TRBJ2-2; TRBD2 is a possible D gene (6 bases). Germline V gene data show CDR1 as SNHLY and CDR2 as FYNNEI. CDR3 length equals 18 residues. The V and J ends lost 4 bases and 0 bases respectively, with 18 bases between them.

This clone was detected a few times. The rearrangement uses TRBV27 and TRBJ1-6, with 8 bases identical to TRBD1. The CDR3 totals 14 residues. The germline gives CDR1 MNHEY, CDR2 SMNVEV (reference sequence). Germline trimming cut 3 bases from V and 10 bases from J; bases unmatched to any gene: 5. The CDR3 reads CASSLNRGDSPLHF. The CDR3 nucleotides read TGTGCCAGCAGTTTGAACAGGGGGGACTCACCCCTCCACTTT.

A word on this clone: The sample contains more than one DNA sequence encoding this CDR3. The chain recombines TRBV5-6 with TRBJ2-1, with 8 bases lining up with TRBD2. Germline-derived CDR1 and CDR2 are SGHDT and YYEEEE. The CDR3 is made up of 15 amino acids. Trimming removed 0 bases from V and 2 bases from J; junction bases left unmatched: 1. This CDR3 reads CASSLERGTYNEQFF. The CDR3 DNA sequence: TGTGCCAGCAGCTTGGAGCGGGGGACCTACAATGAGCAGTTCTTC.

The sample holds a few counts of this clone. The gene calls are TRBV4-2 and TRBJ2-3; 9 nucleotides match TRBD2. The V and J ends lost 0 bases and 3 bases, in that order; junction bases with no gene match: 7. The CDR3 sequence is 17 residues long. CDR1 and CDR2 (germline): LGHNA, YNFKEQ. CDR3: CASSQEWAGGSTDTQYF. CDR3 nucleotides: TGTGCCAGCAGCCAAGAATGGGCGGGGGGGTCTACAGATACGCAGTATTTT.

The V call is TRBV30, the J call TRBJ1-2; D not resolved. V was shortened by 2 bases and J by 7 bases, with 8 bases between the two germline ends. Germline values: CDR1 GTSNPN, CDR2 SVGIG (reference sequence). The CDR3 has 11 amino acids. DNA of the CDR3: TGTGCCTGGAGTCGAGGTAGTGGCTACACCTTC. As protein: CAWSRGSGYTF.

This sequence joins TRBV5-1 and TRBJ2-3; D uncertain. Trimming cost V 2 bases and J 0 bases, with 7 bases left between them. Germline V lookup: CDR1 SGHRS, CDR2 YFSETQ. The CDR3 sequence is 14 residues long. As DNA, the CDR3 is TGCGCCAGCAGCTTCCGGCGGAGCACAGATACGCAGTATTTT. The encoded protein is CASSFRRSTDTQYF.

The chain uses TRBV27 and TRBJ1-2; D is unresolved. With 6 bases removed from V and 8 bases from J, the gap between germline ends came to 16 bases. Per the germline V gene, CDR1 is MNHEY and CDR2 is SMNVEV (reference sequence). The CDR3 extends over 13 amino acids. CDR3 residues: CASSLDGRLGYTF. CDR3 nucleotides: TGTGCCAGCAGCTTGGACGGGAGATTGGGCTACACCTTC.

The V call is TRBV19, the J call TRBJ1-4; 8 bases map to TRBD1. CDR3 size: 14 residues. V lost 5 bases and J lost 2; bases outside the gene matches: 1. CDR1 and CDR2 (germline): LNHDA, SQIVND (reference sequence). CDR3 DNA sequence: TGTGCCAGTAGTCGACAGGGGACTAATGAAAAACTGTTTTTT. This encodes CASSRQGTNEKLFF.

This clone was observed a single time. This rearrangement joins TRBV6-5 to TRBJ1-1; 7 bases are shared with TRBD1. Trimming took 7 bases from V and 3 from J; bases not matched to a gene: 8. The CDR3 has 14 residues. Germline V gives CDR1 MNHEY, CDR2 SVGAGI. This CDR3 reads CASKVGDSYTEAFF. CDR3 in DNA: TGTGCCAGCAAGGTCGGGGACAGCTACACTGAAGCTTTCTTT.

A word on this clone: The junction differs from germline at one of its ends, possibly a read error. This sequence joins TRBV9 and TRBJ1-2; possibly TRBD1 for D (5 bases). This CDR3 comprises 15 residues. CDR1 is SGDLS and CDR2 is YYNGEE in the germline V gene. The CDR3 sequence: CASSVGLGGEKASPF. The CDR3 coding sequence is TGTGCCAGCAGCGTAGGTTTGGGGGGGGAAAAAGCTTCCCCCTTC.

The chain couples TRBV10-3 to TRBJ1-1; D gene ambiguous. There are 15 residues in the CDR3. The germline V gene has CDR1 ENHRY and CDR2 SYGVKD. The V gene lost 3 bases and the J gene lost 5 bases, with 16 bases spanning the gap. The CDR3 DNA reads as TGTGCCATCAGTGATTATAACGGTGGTGGTACTGAAGCTTTCTTT. Its translation: CAISDYNGGGTEAFF.

This chain joins TRBV3-1 (or the pseudogene TRBV3-2) and TRBJ1-2; TRBD1 might be the D (5 bases). Germline V CDR1 and CDR2: LGHDT, YNNKEL (reference sequence). V gave up 0 bases and J gave up 6 bases, with 14 bases separating them. The CDR3 length is 15 residues. CDR3 sequence: CASSQDRGLKDGYTF. CDR3 nucleotides: TGTGCCAGCAGCCAAGATAGGGGCCTCAAGGATGGCTACACCTTC.

DNA of the CDR3: TGTGCCAGCAGTGAACTAACTAGCGGGAGTTTATCCTACAATGAGCAGTTCTTC. Its translation: CASSELTSGSLSYNEQFF. The chain links TRBV2 to TRBJ2-1; 11 bases are shared with TRBD2. Per the germline V gene, CDR1 is SNHLY and CDR2 is FYNNEI. V trimming: 2 bases; J trimming: 1 base; junction bases outside the gene matches: 7. The length of the CDR3 is 18 residues. The full variable domain, with the rest looked up from reference TRBV2 and TRBJ2-1, is EPEVTQTPSHQVTQMGQEVILRCVPISNHLYFYWYRQILGQKVEFLVSFYNNEISEKSEIFDDQFSVERPDGSNFTLKIRSTKLEDSAMYFCASSELTSGSLSYNEQFFGPGTRLTVL.

The chain is built from TRBV7-9 and TRBJ1-2; D may be TRBD1 (5 bases). CDR3 length equals 16 residues. With 5 bases removed from V and 0 bases from J, the gap between germline ends came to 16 bases. From germline, CDR1 is SEHNR and CDR2 FQNEAQ (reference sequence). The CDR3 is CASSRPTETANYGYTF. CDR3 sequence (DNA): TGTGCCAGCAGCCGTCCGACAGAGACAGCTAACTATGGCTACACCTTC.

The sample holds one count of this clone. This sequence joins TRBV21-1 and TRBJ2-1; the DNA was not used to check the table's D call, TRBD2. TRBV21-1 is annotated as a pseudogene. The CDR3 extends over 15 amino acids. CDR3 coding DNA: TGTGCCAAGAGCGAACTAGCGCGACCCTACAATGAGCAGTTCTTC. Protein: CAKSELARPYNEQFF.

This clone appeared a single time. This sequence joins TRBV29-1 and TRBJ2-5; D perhaps matches TRBD2 (7 bases). This CDR3 spans 16 amino acids. V was clipped by 1 base and J by 4 bases, with 19 bases between them. Germline V gene data show CDR1 as SQVTM and CDR2 as ANQGSEA. CDR3 bases: TGCAGCGTTGAAGGAGGTGAGCGGGACAAGCCAGAGACCCAGTACTTC. This translates into CSVEGGERDKPETQYF.

This clone showed up just a few times. This chain links TRBV6-1 with TRBJ1-1; 10 nucleotides align to TRBD1. The CDR3 contains 13 residues. Trimming at V came to 3 bases and at J to 5 bases, leaving 0 bases not matched to a gene. The germline CDR1 and CDR2 sequences are MNHNS and SASEGT. The DNA for the CDR3 is TGTGCCAGCAGTGAGGGACAGGGGACTGAAGCTTTCTTT. It is translated as CASSEGQGTEAFF.